This T cell receptor beta chain emerged from a study of blood T cell repertoires in COVID-19. The overall study: Samples of COVID-19 (acute and convalescent) were obtained from the United States, Italy and Spain. From T cells, B-cell-depleted T cells, or PBMCs came the material, which was cDNA or gDNA.

With 6 bases clipped from V and 8 bases from J, the junction kept 6 bases outside the gene matches. Germline CDR1 reads MNHEY; CDR2 reads SMNVEV (reference sequence). The CDR3 totals 13 residues. Assay: immunoSEQ multiplex PCR; the TCRdb copy retains only in-frame clones and omits some. The sample includes 250,000 to 300,000 clones, approximately 90% of them seen just once. The chain is built from TRBV27 and TRBJ2-1; 8 bases map to TRBD1. The source is a man aged 35 to 55 who had recovered from COVID-19. Sequences were obtained from PBMCs or T cells enriched from blood (not recorded which). The CDR3 is CASRRQGPDEQFF. As DNA, the CDR3 is TGTGCCAGCAGGAGACAGGGGCCCGATGAGCAGTTCTTC.